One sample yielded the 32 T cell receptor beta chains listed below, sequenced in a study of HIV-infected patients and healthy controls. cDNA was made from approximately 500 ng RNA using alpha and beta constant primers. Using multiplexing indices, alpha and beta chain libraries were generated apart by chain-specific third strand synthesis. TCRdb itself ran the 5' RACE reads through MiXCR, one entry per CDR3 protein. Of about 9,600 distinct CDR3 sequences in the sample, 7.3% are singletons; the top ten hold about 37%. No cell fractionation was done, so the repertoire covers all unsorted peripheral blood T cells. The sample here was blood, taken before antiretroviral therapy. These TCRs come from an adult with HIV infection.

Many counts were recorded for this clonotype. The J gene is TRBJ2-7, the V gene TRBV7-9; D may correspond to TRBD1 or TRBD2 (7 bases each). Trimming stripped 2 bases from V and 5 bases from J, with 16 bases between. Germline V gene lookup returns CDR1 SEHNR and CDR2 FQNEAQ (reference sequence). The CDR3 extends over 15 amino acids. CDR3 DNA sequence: TGTGCCAGCAGCTTAAGCTACAGGGGAGGGGACGAGCAGTACTTC. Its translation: CASSLSYRGGDEQYF.

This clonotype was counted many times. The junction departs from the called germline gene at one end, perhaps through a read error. Here the CDR3 DNA reads TGCGCCAGCAGCCAGAACGCTGAAGCTTTCTTT. Translation gives CASSQNAEAFF. The J gene is TRBJ1-1, the V gene TRBV4-1; D gene unclear. The CDR3 covers 11 residues. Germline CDR1 is MGHRA and CDR2 is YSYEKL.

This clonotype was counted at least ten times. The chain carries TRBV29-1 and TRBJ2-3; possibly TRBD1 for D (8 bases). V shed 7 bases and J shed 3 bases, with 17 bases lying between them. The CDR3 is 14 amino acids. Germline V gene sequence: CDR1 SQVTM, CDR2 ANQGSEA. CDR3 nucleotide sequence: TGCAGCGGCACAGGACAGGGAGGGACAGATACGCAGTATTTT. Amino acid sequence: CSGTGQGGTDTQYF.

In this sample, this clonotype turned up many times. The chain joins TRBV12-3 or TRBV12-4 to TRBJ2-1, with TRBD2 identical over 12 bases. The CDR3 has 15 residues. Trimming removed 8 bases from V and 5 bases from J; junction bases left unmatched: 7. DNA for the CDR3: TGTGCCAGCGCACCCTGGACTAGCGGGGACAATGAGCAGTTCTTC. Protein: CASAPWTSGDNEQFF.

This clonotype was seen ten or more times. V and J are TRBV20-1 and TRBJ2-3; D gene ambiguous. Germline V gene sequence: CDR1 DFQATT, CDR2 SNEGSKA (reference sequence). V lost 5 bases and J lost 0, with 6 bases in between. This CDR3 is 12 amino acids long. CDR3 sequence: CSAGPSTDTQYF. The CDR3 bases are TGCAGTGCTGGACCTAGCACAGATACGCAGTATTTT.

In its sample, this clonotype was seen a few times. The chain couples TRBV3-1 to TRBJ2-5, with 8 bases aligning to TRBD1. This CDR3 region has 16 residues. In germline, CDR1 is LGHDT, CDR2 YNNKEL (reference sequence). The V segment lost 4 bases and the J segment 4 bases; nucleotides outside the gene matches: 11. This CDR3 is CASSRGDRGVRETQYF. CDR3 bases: TGTGCCAGCAGCCGCGGTGACAGGGGAGTGCGAGAGACCCAGTACTTC.

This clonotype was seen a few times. Here the CDR3 reads CASAASRTYGYTF. The DNA for the CDR3 is TGTGCCAGCGCTGCTTCCCGGACCTATGGCTACACCTTC. The rearrangement joins TRBV5-6 to TRBJ1-2; D is uncertain. From germline, CDR1 is SGHDT and CDR2 YYEEEE. V was pared by 7 bases and J by 4 bases, with 14 bases between. CDR3 length: 13 residues.

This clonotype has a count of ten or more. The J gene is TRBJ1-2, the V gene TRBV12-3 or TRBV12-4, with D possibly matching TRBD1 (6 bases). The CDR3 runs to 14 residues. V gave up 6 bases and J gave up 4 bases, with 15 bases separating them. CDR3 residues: CASRLTGDRYGYTF. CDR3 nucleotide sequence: TGTGCCAGCAGGCTGACAGGCGACCGCTATGGCTACACCTTC.

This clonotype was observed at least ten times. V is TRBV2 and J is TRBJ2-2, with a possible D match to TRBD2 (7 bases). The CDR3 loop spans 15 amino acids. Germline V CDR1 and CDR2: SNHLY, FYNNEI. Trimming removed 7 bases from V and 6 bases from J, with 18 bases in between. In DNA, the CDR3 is TGTGCCAGCAACGAAGGGGGGGGTATGGCCGGGGAGCTGTTTTTT. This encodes CASNEGGGMAGELFF.

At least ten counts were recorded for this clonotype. CDR3 protein: CASSSGPNGYTF. The CDR3 nucleotides are TGTGCCAGCTCATCGGGACCTAATGGCTACACCTTC. The rearrangement uses TRBV18 and TRBJ1-2; possibly TRBD1 for D (5 bases). Per germline, CDR1 KGHSH and CDR2 LQKENI. The V and J ends lost 5 bases and 6 bases respectively, with 10 bases between them. CDR3 length equals 12 residues.

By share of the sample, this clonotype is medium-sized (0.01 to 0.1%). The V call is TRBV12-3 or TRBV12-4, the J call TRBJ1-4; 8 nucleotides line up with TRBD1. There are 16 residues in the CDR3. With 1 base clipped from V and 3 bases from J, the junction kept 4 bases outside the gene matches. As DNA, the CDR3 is TGTGCCAGCAGTTTAGGGGGGACAGGACCTAATGAAAAACTGTTTTTT. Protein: CASSLGGTGPNEKLFF.

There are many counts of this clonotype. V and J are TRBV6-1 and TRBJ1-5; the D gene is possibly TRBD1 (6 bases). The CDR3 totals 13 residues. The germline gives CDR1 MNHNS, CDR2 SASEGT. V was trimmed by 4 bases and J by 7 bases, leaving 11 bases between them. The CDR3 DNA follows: TGTGCCAGCAGTGGGCAGGGGCCCCAGCCCCAGCATTTT. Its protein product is CASSGQGPQPQHF.

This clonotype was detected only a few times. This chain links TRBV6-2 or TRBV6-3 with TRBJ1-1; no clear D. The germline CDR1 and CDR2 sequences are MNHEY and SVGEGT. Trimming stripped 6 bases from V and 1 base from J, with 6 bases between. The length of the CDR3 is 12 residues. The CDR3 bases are TGTGCCAGCAGGGTTGCGAACACTGAAGCTTTCTTT. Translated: CASRVANTEAFF.

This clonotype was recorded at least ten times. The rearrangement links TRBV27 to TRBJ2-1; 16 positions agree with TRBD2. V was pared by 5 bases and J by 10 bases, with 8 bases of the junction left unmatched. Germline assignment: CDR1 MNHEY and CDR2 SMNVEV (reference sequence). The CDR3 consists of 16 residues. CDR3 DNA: TGTGCCAGCAGTCCCGGGACTAGCGGGGGGGCCCAAGAGCAGTTCTTC. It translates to CASSPGTSGGAQEQFF.

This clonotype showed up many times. The CDR3: CGSRWDTEAFF. For the CDR3, the DNA is TGCGGATCACGGTGGGACACTGAAGCTTTCTTT. This chain uses TRBV29-1 with TRBJ1-1; D remains unclear. This CDR3 spans 11 amino acids. From germline, CDR1 is SQVTM and CDR2 ANQGSEA.

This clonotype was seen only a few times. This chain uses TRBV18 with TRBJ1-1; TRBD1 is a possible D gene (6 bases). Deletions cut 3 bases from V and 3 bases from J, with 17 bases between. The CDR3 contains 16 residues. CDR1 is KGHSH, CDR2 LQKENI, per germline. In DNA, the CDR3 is TGTGCCAGCTCACCTCGCGAGGGGGTGGGGTACACTGAAGCTTTCTTT. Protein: CASSPREGVGYTEAFF.

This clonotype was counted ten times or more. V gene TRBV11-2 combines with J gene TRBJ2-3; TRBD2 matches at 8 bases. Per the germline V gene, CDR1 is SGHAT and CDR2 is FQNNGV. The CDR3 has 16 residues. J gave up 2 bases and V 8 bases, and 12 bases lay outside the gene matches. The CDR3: CASEGPAGALTDTQYF. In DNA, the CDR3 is TGTGCCAGCGAGGGGCCAGCGGGGGCCCTCACAGATACGCAGTATTTT.

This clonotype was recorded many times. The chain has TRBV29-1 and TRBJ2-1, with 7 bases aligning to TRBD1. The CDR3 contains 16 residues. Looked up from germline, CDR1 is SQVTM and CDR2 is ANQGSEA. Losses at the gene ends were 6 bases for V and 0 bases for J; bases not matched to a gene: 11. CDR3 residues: CSVWTTGQLSYNEQFF. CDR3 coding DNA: TGCAGCGTCTGGACCACGGGACAGCTCTCCTACAATGAGCAGTTCTTC.

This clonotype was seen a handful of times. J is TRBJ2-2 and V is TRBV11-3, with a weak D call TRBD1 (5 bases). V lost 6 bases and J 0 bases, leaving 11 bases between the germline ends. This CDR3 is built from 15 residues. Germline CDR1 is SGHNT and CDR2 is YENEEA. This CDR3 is CASSPQGTNTGELFF. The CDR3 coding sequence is TGTGCCAGCAGTCCCCAGGGTACGAACACCGGGGAGCTGTTTTTT. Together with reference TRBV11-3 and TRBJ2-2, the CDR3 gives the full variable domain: EAGVVQSPRYKIIEKKQPVAFWCNPISGHNTLYWYLQNLGQGPELLIRYENEEAVDDSQLPKDRFSAERLKGVDSTLKIQPAELGDSAVYLCASSPQGTNTGELFFGEGSRLTVL.

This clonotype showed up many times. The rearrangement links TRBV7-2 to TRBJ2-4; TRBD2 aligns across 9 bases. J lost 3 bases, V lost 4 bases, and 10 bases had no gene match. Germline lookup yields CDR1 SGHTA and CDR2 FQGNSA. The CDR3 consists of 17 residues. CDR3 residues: CASSSFLAGDLKNIQYF. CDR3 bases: TGTGCCAGCAGCTCGTTCTTAGCGGGGGACCTCAAAAACATTCAGTACTTC.

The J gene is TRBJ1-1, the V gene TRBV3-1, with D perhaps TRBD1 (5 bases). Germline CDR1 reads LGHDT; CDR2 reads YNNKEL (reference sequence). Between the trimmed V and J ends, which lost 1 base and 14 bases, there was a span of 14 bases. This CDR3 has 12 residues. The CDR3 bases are TGTGCCAGCAGCCAAGGCCAAGGACATCTATTCTTT. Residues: CASSQGQGHLFF.

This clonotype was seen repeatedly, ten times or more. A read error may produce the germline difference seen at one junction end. CDR3 in DNA: TGTGCTAGCAGCCCCGGGACAGGGGGCATCAATGAGCAGTTCTTC. It translates to CASSPGTGGINEQFF. This chain links TRBV7-7 with TRBJ2-1, with 12 bases that match TRBD1. CDR3 length equals 15 residues. From germline, CDR1 is SSHAT and CDR2 FNYEAQ (reference sequence). Variable domain in full (rest from reference TRBV7-7 and TRBJ2-1): GAGVSQSPRYKVTKRGQDVTLRCDPISSHATLYWYQQALGQGPEFLTYFNYEAQPDKSGLPSDRFSAERPEGSISTLTIQRTEQRDSAMYRCASSPGTGGINEQFFGPGTRLTVL.

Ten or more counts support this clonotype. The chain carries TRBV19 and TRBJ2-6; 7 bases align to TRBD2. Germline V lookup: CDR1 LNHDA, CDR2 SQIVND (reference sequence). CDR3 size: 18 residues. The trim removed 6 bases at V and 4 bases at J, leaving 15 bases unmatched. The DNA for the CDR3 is TGTGCCAGTAGACAGACTAGCCGAGACCCCGGAGGGGCCAACGTCCTGACTTTC. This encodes CASRQTSRDPGGANVLTF.

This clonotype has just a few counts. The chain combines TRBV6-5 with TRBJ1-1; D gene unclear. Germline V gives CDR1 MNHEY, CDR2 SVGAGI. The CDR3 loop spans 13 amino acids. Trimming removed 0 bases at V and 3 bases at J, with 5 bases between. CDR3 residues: CASSYSTDTEAFF. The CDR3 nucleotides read TGTGCCAGCAGTTACTCGACGGACACTGAAGCTTTCTTT.

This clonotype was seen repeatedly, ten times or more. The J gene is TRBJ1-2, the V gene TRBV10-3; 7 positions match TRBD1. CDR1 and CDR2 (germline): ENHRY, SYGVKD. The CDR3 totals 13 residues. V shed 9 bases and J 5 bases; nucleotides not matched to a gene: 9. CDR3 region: CAIEAGGHYGYTF. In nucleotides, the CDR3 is TGTGCCATTGAGGCAGGGGGACATTATGGCTACACCTTC.

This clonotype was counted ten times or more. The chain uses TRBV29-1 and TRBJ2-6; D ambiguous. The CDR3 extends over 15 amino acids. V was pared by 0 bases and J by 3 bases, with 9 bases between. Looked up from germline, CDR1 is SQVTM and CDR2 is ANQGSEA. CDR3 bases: TGCAGCGTTGAAGATCCCGTGAGTGGGGCCAACGTCCTGACTTTC. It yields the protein CSVEDPVSGANVLTF.

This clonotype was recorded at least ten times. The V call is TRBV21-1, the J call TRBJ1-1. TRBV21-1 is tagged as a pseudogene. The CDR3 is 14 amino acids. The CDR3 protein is CASSNKDWNTEAFF. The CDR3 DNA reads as TGTGCCAGCAGCAATAAGGATTGGAACACTGAAGCTTTCTTT.

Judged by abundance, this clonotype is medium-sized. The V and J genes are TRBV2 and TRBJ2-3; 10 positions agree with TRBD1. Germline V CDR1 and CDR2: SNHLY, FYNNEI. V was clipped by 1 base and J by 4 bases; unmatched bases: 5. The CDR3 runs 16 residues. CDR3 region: CASSEGSGQGSDTQYF. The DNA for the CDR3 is TGTGCCAGCAGTGAAGGGTCGGGACAGGGGTCAGATACGCAGTATTTT.

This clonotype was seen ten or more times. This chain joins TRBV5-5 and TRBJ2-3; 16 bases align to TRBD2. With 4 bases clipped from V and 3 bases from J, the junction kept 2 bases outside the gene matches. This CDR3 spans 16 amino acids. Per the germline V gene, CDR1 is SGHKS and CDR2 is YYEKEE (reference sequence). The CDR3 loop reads CASSPGLAGGTDTQYF. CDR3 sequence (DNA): TGTGCCAGCAGCCCGGGACTAGCGGGGGGGACAGATACGCAGTATTTT. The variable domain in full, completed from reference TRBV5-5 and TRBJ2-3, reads DAGVTQSPTHLIKTRGQQVTLRCSPISGHKSVSWYQQVLGQGPQFIFQYYEKEERGRGNFPDRFSARQFPNYSSELNVNALLLGDSALYLCASSPGLAGGTDTQYFGPGTRLTVL.

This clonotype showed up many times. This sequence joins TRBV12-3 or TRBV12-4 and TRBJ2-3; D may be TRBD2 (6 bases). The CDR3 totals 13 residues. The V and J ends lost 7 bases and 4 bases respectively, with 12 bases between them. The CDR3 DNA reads TGTGCCAGCAAACTAGCCCCCCCAGATACGCAGTATTTT. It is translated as CASKLAPPDTQYF.

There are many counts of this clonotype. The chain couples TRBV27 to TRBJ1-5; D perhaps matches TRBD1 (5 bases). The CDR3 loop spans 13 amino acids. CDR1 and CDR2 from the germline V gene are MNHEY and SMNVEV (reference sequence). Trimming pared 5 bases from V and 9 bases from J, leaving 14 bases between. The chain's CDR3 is CASSPQWGGPQHF. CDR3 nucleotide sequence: TGTGCCAGCAGTCCCCAATGGGGCGGGCCCCAGCATTTT.

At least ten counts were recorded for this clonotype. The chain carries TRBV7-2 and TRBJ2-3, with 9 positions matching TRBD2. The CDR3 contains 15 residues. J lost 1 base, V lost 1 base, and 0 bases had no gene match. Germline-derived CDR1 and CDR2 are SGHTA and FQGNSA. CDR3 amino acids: CASSLVAGGTDTQYF. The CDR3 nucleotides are TGTGCCAGCAGCTTAGTAGCGGGGGGCACAGATACGCAGTATTTT.